The 27 T cell receptor beta chains given below trace back to one sample, sequenced in a study of T cells in Graves' hyperthyroidism and ophthalmopathy. Authors of the study amplified TCR beta CDR3 regions from RNA transcripts. The HTBI primer set was used in a first-round RT-PCR of the TCR CDR3. Each CDR3 protein is one row after TCRdb ran MiXCR on the multiplex PCR reads. This table has 550,000 to 700,000 distinct CDR3 sequences, roughly 50% appearing once. Sequenced material: peripheral blood or thyroid tissue (not recorded which). The receptor source for this set is an adult woman with Graves' disease, either hyperthyroidism or ophthalmopathy (not recorded which).

In its sample, this clonotype was seen a few times. V usage is TRBV28 and J usage is TRBJ2-7, with D possibly matching TRBD2 (5 bases). The germline V and J ends were trimmed by 3 bases and 0 bases, with 9 bases remaining between them. This CDR3 comprises 14 residues. Germline V gives CDR1 MDHEN, CDR2 SYDVKM. The CDR3 DNA is TGTGCCAGCAGTTTTGTGGGGAGCTCCTACGAGCAGTACTTC. This codes for CASSFVGSSYEQYF.

About this clonotype itself: Here the CDR3 omits its conserved ending phenylalanine or tryptophan, so a read error is the likely source. The V gene is TRBV19, the J gene TRBJ2-6; TRBD1 agrees at 11 bases. Germline CDR1 reads LNHDA; CDR2 reads SQIVND (reference sequence). J lost 3 bases, V lost 6 bases, and 4 bases had no gene match. The CDR3 totals 16 residues. In DNA, the CDR3 is TGTGCCAGTAGCGGACAGGGGGCTAGTGGGGCCAACGTCCTGACTTGC. Translation gives CASSGQGASGANVLTC.

As concerns this clonotype: One end of the junction is discordant with germline, which a read error may explain. CDR3 residues: CASSSRGNTKAFF. The DNA for the CDR3 is TGTGCCAGCAGTTCGAGGGGGAACACTAAAGCTTTCTTT. The V call is TRBV7-9, the J call TRBJ1-1; D may be TRBD1 (6 bases). There are 13 residues in the CDR3. Per germline, CDR1 SEHNR and CDR2 FQNEAQ (reference sequence).

This clonotype was detected ten times or more. This chain connects TRBV5-1 to TRBJ2-7; D unresolved. Per germline, CDR1 SGHRS and CDR2 YFSETQ. Trimming removed 0 bases from V and 0 bases from J, with 7 bases in between. The CDR3 runs to 14 residues. This CDR3 reads CASSLESGSYEQYF. In DNA, the CDR3 is TGCGCCAGCAGCTTGGAATCCGGCTCCTACGAGCAGTACTTC.

This clonotype was seen many times. The chain carries TRBV28 and TRBJ1-6; D may be TRBD1 (5 bases). CDR1 is MDHEN and CDR2 is SYDVKM in the germline V gene. The CDR3 covers 14 residues. V lost 6 bases and J 4 bases, leaving 10 bases between the germline ends. CDR3 sequence (DNA): TGTGCCAGCAGCAGGACAAGTTATAATTCACCCCTCCACTTT. Protein: CASSRTSYNSPLHF.

The genes are TRBV7-9 and TRBJ1-5; D gene uncertain. The germline V gene encodes CDR1 SEHNR and CDR2 FQNEAQ (reference sequence). V gave up 5 bases and J gave up 7 bases, with 15 bases separating them. The CDR3 is 14 amino acids. The CDR3, as DNA: TGTGCCAGCAGCGTTGGAGGGCACGGACAGCCCCAGCATTTT. It translates to CASSVGGHGQPQHF.

This clonotype was seen once. The chain is built from TRBV20-1 and TRBJ2-2; 9 nucleotides align to TRBD2. V lost 5 bases, J lost 5 bases, and 6 bases stayed unmatched. This CDR3 is 14 amino acids long. Germline loops: CDR1 DFQATT, CDR2 SNEGSKA (reference sequence). CDR3 coding DNA: TGCAGTGCTTCCCGCGGGGGGGGAACCGGGGAGCTGTTTTTT. Its translation: CSASRGGGTGELFF.

The chain links TRBV12-3 or TRBV12-4 to TRBJ1-1; 12 bases agree with TRBD1. The CDR3 extends over 14 amino acids. V was clipped by 6 bases and J by 7 bases; unmatched bases: 6. CDR3 DNA: TGTGCCAGCAGCCCCGGGACAGGGGGCAATGAAGCTTTCTTT. This translates into CASSPGTGGNEAFF.

This clonotype was recorded at least ten times. The V gene is TRBV4-1, the J gene TRBJ2-7, with D maybe TRBD2 (6 bases). The germline V gene encodes CDR1 MGHRA and CDR2 YSYEKL. The CDR3 loop spans 15 amino acids. V dropped 4 bases and J dropped 4 bases, with 17 bases sitting between them. The CDR3 is CASSRRWRGGYEQYF. For the CDR3, the DNA is TGCGCCAGCAGCCGTCGGTGGAGGGGCGGATACGAGCAGTACTTC.

This clonotype occurred many times. V gene TRBV19 combines with J gene TRBJ1-4, with a possible D match to TRBD1 (5 bases). The CDR3 has 13 amino acids. Germline values: CDR1 LNHDA, CDR2 SQIVND (reference sequence). V shed 7 bases and J shed 3 bases, with 9 bases lying between them. Here the CDR3 DNA reads TGTGCCAGTACGGTGACAGCTAATGAAAAACTGTTTTTT. Translation gives CASTVTANEKLFF.

This clonotype was seen once. The CDR3 DNA is TGTGCCAGCAGCCGGGACAGGCGGCGGGAGCAGTACTTC. It is translated as CASSRDRRREQYF. This chain joins TRBV7-9 and TRBJ2-7, with 8 bases matching TRBD1. The germline V gene encodes CDR1 SEHNR and CDR2 FQNEAQ (reference sequence). After removal of 5 bases from V and 7 bases from J, the junction contained 7 bases not matched to a gene. There are 13 residues in the CDR3.

This clonotype has a count of ten or more. The rearrangement joins TRBV5-1 to TRBJ1-1, with TRBD1 matching over 7 bases. Germline-derived CDR1 and CDR2 are SGHRS and YFSETQ. Trimming took 10 bases from V and 0 from J; bases not matched to a gene: 9. CDR3 length equals 14 residues. The CDR3 DNA reads TGCGCCTGTTCCGGGACAGACCTGAACACTGAAGCTTTCTTT. It yields the protein CACSGTDLNTEAFF.

This rearrangement joins TRBV12-3 or TRBV12-4 to TRBJ1-2, with 9 nucleotides matching TRBD1. J lost 3 bases, V lost 5 bases, and 7 bases had no gene match. This CDR3 spans 15 amino acids. Here the CDR3 reads CASSGTGMTYYGYTF. CDR3 bases: TGTGCCAGCAGTGGGACAGGGATGACCTACTATGGCTACACCTTC.

This clonotype has at least ten counts. The chain is built from TRBV5-1 and TRBJ2-2; the match to TRBD2 covers 9 bases. The length of the CDR3 is 16 residues. Germline loops: CDR1 SGHRS, CDR2 YFSETQ. With V trimmed by 4 bases and J by 2 bases, 6 bases remained unmatched. CDR3 sequence (DNA): TGCGCCAGCAGCCTGAGGACTAGCGACAACACCGGGGAGCTGTTTTTT. It is translated as CASSLRTSDNTGELFF.

This clonotype was counted ten times or more. V gene TRBV2 combines with J gene TRBJ1-1; D is unclear. Trimming removed 6 bases from V and 1 base from J, with 12 bases in between. Per the germline V gene, CDR1 is SNHLY and CDR2 is FYNNEI. This CDR3 spans 14 amino acids. CDR3 sequence (DNA): TGTGCCAGCAGACCGTCCCGGGGGAACACTGAAGCTTTCTTT. Translation gives CASRPSRGNTEAFF.

The chain uses TRBV2 and TRBJ1-5; tentatively, D is TRBD1 (5 bases). Deletions cut 5 bases from V and 2 bases from J, with 13 bases between. The CDR3 has 15 amino acids. The germline V gene encodes CDR1 SNHLY and CDR2 FYNNEI. The chain's CDR3 is CASSWPGGGNQPQHF. As DNA, the CDR3 is TGTGCCAGCAGTTGGCCGGGGGGGGGCAATCAGCCCCAGCATTTT.

The CDR3 spells CSVGWLDSGELFF. The CDR3 nucleotides read TGCAGCGTTGGGTGGCTAGACTCCGGGGAGCTGTTTTTT. The genes are TRBV29-1 and TRBJ2-2; D unresolved. The germline V and J ends were trimmed by 4 bases and 6 bases, with 12 bases remaining between them. The CDR3 has 13 residues. Germline CDR1 SQVTM, CDR2 ANQGSEA.

This clonotype was seen many times. This chain joins TRBV7-2 and TRBJ2-5, with 8 positions matching TRBD1. V dropped 3 bases and J dropped 4; count of bases not matched to a gene: 4. Germline V gives CDR1 SGHTA, CDR2 FQGNSA. The CDR3 totals 14 residues. The CDR3 DNA follows: TGTGCCAGCAGCTTTGGGACAGGCCCAGAGACCCAGTACTTC. This codes for CASSFGTGPETQYF.

V and J are TRBV6-1 and TRBJ2-2; D possibly uses TRBD1 or TRBD2 (5 bases each). The CDR3 is 16 amino acids. Germline CDR1 MNHNS, CDR2 SASEGT. V lost 6 bases and J 5 bases, leaving 19 bases between the germline ends. The CDR3 nucleotides read TGTGCCAGCAGCCTCACGCCGGGACCCATGACCGGGGAGCTGTTTTTT. Its protein is CASSLTPGPMTGELFF.

The rearrangement uses TRBV5-1 and TRBJ1-1; possible D gene TRBD1, 5 bases. Germline values: CDR1 SGHRS, CDR2 YFSETQ. The ends were cut back, 3 bases at V and 4 bases at J, with 19 bases in the middle. This CDR3 has 16 amino acids. The CDR3 loop is CASSSSGRTYGTEAFF. Written as DNA, the CDR3 is TGCGCCAGCAGCTCGTCGGGACGGACTTATGGCACTGAAGCTTTCTTT.

The chain combines TRBV20-1 with TRBJ2-5; D gene uncertain. The V end lost 0 bases, the J end lost 5 bases, and 4 bases lay between the germline ends. The CDR3 runs to 11 residues. Per germline, CDR1 DFQATT and CDR2 SNEGSKA (reference sequence). CDR3 sequence (DNA): TGCAGTGCTAGAGATTTGGAGACCCAGTACTTC. Amino acid sequence: CSARDLETQYF.

Worth noting for this clonotype: One junction end does not reproduce the germline sequence, and a read error may be involved. The chain combines TRBV5-1 with TRBJ2-5; D remains ambiguous. The CDR3 covers 13 residues. The germline CDR1 and CDR2 sequences are SGHRS and YFSETQ. This chain's CDR3 is CTSRDIAEETQYF. As DNA, the CDR3 is TGCACCAGCAGAGATATAGCAGAAGAGACCCAGTACTTC.

This clonotype was observed at least ten times. This chain uses TRBV27 with TRBJ2-7; tentative D call: TRBD1 (5 bases). The CDR3 totals 14 residues. V was pared by 5 bases and J by 3 bases, with 14 bases between. Per germline, CDR1 MNHEY and CDR2 SMNVEV (reference sequence). Written as DNA, the CDR3 is TGTGCCAGCAGTGGCGCGGACATCAGCTACGAGCAGTACTTC. Protein: CASSGADISYEQYF.

This clonotype came up once. The V call is TRBV12-3 or TRBV12-4, the J call TRBJ1-5; weak D call: TRBD1 (6 bases). Trimming cost V 5 bases and J 1 base, with 12 bases left between them. There are 15 residues in the CDR3. The CDR3 loop is CASSPGTPSNQPQHF. The CDR3, as DNA: TGTGCCAGCAGTCCCGGGACACCGAGCAATCAGCCCCAGCATTTT.

This clonotype showed up just a few times. The chain carries TRBV7-9 and TRBJ2-5, with 11 bases lining up with TRBD2. Germline assignment: CDR1 SEHNR and CDR2 FQNEAQ (reference sequence). With 1 base clipped from V and 4 bases from J, the junction kept 5 bases outside the gene matches. The CDR3 sequence is 16 residues long. The CDR3 DNA sequence: TGTGCCAGCAGCTTAGTCCTAGCGGGAGGAGGAGAGACCCAGTACTTC. It codes for CASSLVLAGGGETQYF.

This clonotype was seen repeatedly, ten times or more. The V gene is TRBV7-3, the J gene TRBJ1-1; no clear D gene. This CDR3 region has 13 residues. The germline V and J ends were trimmed by 5 bases and 1 base, with 8 bases remaining between them. In germline, CDR1 is SGHTA, CDR2 FQGTGA. CDR3 sequence: CASSTRANTEAFF. CDR3 nucleotide sequence: TGTGCCAGCAGCACCCGGGCGAACACTGAAGCTTTCTTT.

The chain couples TRBV20-1 to TRBJ1-2, with 9 bases lining up with TRBD1. CDR1 DFQATT and CDR2 SNEGSKA come from the germline V gene (reference sequence). The junction had 15 bases not matched to a gene; V was cut back by 6 bases and J by 4 bases. CDR3 size: 16 residues. The CDR3 DNA reads as TGCAGTGCCCCCGGACAGGGGTTAAAGATACCCTATGGCTACACCTTC. Translating gives CSAPGQGLKIPYGYTF.